This T cell receptor (beta chain) was documented in a study of neurological immune-mediated disorders. From the 5' RACE reads, TCRdb called clonotypes with MiXCR, one entry per CDR3 protein. The sample gives approximately 77,000 distinct CDR3 sequences, about 9.5% of which show up once; around 1.7% is in the top ten. CDR1 is MDHEN, CDR2 SYDVKM, per germline. V was cut by 2 bases and J by 1 base, with 8 bases left in between. This CDR3 has 15 amino acids. The table lists this clonotype with many counts. The source of this sequence is a man aged 45-60 years in good health. Sequenced sample: PBMCs. The chain has TRBV28 and TRBJ1-4; possibly TRBD1 for D (6 bases). CDR3 region: CASSLGGGTNEKLFF. CDR3 sequence (DNA): TGTGCCAGCAGTTTAGGGGGCGGAACTAATGAAAAACTGTTTTTT.